The following is a T cell receptor (beta chain) sequence with its context. The data were obtained in a study of cytomegalovirus exposure and HLA in healthy donors. CDR3 length: 13 amino acids. V lost 5 bases and J lost 5; bases outside the gene matches: 3. Germline-derived CDR1 and CDR2 are SEHNR and FQNEAQ (reference sequence). The study ran its PCR with 60 Vbeta and 13 Jbeta primers. Only in-frame clones appear in the TCRdb table, and some are missing; sequencing was by immunoSEQ multiplex PCR. Of 90,000 to 120,000 clones detected, 70% to 80% appear once; the ten largest clones hold around 4%. The chain uses TRBV7-9 and TRBJ2-1; 7 bases agree with TRBD2. Sequenced input: PBMCs. This receptor was taken from a female donor in good health and CMV-seropositive. The chain's CDR3 is CASSRLAHNEQFF. Here the CDR3 DNA reads TGTGCCAGCAGCCGACTAGCACACAATGAGCAGTTCTTC.